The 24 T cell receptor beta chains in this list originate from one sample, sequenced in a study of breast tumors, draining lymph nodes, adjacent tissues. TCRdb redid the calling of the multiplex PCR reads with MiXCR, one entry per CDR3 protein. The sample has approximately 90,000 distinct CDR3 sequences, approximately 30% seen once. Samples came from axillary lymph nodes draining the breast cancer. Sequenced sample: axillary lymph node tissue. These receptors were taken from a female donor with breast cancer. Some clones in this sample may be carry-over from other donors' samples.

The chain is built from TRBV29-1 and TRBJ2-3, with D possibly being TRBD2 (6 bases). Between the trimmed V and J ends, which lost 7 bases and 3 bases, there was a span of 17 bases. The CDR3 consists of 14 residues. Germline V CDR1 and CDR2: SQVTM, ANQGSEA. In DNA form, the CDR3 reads TGCAGCGCCGTGGGTGGAGGAGGGACAGATACGCAGTATTTT. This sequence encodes CSAVGGGGTDTQYF.

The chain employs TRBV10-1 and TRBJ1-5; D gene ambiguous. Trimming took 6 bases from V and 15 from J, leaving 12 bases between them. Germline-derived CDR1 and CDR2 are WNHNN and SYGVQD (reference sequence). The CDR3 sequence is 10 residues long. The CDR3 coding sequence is TGCGCCAGCAGCGTCGGATCTCGGCATTTT. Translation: CASSVGSRHF.

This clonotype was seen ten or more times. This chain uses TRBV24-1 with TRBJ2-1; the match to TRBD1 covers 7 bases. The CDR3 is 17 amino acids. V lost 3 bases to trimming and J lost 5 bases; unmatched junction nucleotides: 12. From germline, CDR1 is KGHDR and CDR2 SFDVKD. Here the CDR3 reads CATSDTRFSGQDNEQFF. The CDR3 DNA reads TGTGCCACCAGTGATACTAGATTTTCAGGACAGGACAATGAGCAGTTCTTC.

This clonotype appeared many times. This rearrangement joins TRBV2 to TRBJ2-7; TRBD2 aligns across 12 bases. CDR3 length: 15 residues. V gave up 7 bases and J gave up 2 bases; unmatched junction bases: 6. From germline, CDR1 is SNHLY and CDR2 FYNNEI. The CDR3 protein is CASIPLAGGTYEQYF. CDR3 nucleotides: TGTGCCAGCATTCCACTAGCGGGAGGTACCTACGAGCAGTACTTC.

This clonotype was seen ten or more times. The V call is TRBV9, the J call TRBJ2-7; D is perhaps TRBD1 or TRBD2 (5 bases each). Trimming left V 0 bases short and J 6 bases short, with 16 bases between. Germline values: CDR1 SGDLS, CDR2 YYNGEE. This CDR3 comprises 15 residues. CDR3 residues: CASSVDGAGIAEQYF. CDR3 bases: TGTGCCAGCAGCGTAGATGGGGCCGGGATCGCCGAGCAGTACTTC.

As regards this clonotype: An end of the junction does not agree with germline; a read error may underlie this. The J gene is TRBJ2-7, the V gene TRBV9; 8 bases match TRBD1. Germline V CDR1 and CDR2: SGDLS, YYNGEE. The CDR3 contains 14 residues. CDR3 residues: CASGVGQGDYEQSF. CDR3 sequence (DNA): TGCGCCAGCGGCGTAGGACAGGGAGATTACGAGCAGTCCTTC.

CDR3 DNA: TGTGCCAGCAGTTTAGGCGGGATGCCTATGAGTGAGCAGTTCTTC. It encodes CASSLGGMPMSEQFF. The V call is TRBV28, the J call TRBJ2-1, with D perhaps TRBD2 (6 bases). Germline-derived CDR1 and CDR2 are MDHEN and SYDVKM. The CDR3 spans 15 residues. Trimming cost V 2 bases and J 9 bases, with 17 bases left between them.

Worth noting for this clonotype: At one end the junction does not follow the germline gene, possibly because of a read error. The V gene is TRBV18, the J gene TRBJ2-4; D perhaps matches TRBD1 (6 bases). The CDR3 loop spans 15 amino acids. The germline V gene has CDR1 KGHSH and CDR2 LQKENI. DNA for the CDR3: TGTGCCAGCTCACCGTACACGACAGGAACAAACATTCCGTACTTC. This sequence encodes CASSPYTTGTNIPYF.

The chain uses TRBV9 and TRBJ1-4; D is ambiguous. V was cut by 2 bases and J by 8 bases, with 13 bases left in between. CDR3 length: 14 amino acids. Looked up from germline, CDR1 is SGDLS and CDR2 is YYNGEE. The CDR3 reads CASSVMMSQEKLFF. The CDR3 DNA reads TGTGCCAGCAGCGTGATGATGTCCCAGGAAAAACTGTTTTTT.

In nucleotides, the CDR3 is TGTGCCAGCAGCCCGACATCGCCTAACACTGAAGCTTTCTTT. Its translation: CASSPTSPNTEAFF. The rearrangement links TRBV5-4 to TRBJ1-1; unclear D gene. The CDR3 contains 14 residues. The germline V and J ends were trimmed by 4 bases and 2 bases, with 12 bases remaining between them. Germline assignment: CDR1 SGHNT and CDR2 YYREEE (reference sequence).

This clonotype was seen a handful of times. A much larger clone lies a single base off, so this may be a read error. Written as DNA, the CDR3 is TGTGCCAACGCTAAGGGGGACAATCAGCCCCAGCATTTT. It codes for CANAKGDNQPQHF. This sequence joins TRBV11-1 and TRBJ1-5, with D possibly being TRBD1 (6 bases). V gave up 10 bases and J gave up 3 bases, with 13 bases separating them. CDR3 length equals 13 residues. CDR1 is SGHAT and CDR2 is FQDESV in the germline V gene (reference sequence).

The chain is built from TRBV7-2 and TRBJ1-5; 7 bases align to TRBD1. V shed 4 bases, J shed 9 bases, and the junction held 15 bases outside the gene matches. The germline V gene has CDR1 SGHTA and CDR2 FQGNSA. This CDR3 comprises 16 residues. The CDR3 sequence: CASSSRDSLRRRPQHF. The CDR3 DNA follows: TGTGCCAGCAGCTCCCGGGACAGCTTAAGAAGGAGGCCCCAGCATTTT. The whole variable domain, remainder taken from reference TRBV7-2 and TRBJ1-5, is GAGVSQSPSNKVTEKGKDVELRCDPISGHTALYWYRQSLGQGLEFLIYFQGNSAPDKSGLPSDRFSAERTGGSVSTLTIQRTQQEDSAVYLCASSSRDSLRRRPQHFGDGTRLSIL.

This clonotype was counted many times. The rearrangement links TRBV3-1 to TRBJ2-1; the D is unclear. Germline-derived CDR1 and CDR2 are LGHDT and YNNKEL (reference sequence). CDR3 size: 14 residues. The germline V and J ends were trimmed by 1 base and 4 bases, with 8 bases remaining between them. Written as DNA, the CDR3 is TGTGCCAGCAGCCAAGTCAACCGATACAATGAGCAGTTCTTC. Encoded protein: CASSQVNRYNEQFF.

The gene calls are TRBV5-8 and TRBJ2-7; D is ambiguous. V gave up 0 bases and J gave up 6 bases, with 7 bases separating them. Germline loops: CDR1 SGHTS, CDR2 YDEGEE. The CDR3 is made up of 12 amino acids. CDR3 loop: CASSLGVSEQYF. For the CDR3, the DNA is TGTGCCAGCAGCTTGGGAGTCTCCGAGCAGTACTTC.

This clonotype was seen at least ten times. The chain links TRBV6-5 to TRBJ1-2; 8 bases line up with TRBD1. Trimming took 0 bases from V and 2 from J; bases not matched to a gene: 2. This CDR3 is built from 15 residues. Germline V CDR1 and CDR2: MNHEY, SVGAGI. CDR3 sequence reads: CASSYSGTGNYGYTF. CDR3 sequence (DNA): TGTGCCAGCAGTTACTCCGGGACAGGCAACTATGGCTACACCTTC.

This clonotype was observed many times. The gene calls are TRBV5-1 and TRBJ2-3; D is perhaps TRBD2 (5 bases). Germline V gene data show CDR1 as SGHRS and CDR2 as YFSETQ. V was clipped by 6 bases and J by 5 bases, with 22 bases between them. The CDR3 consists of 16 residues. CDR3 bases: TGCGCCAGCATCCCCGTGGGCGGGCCAGTGGGAGATACGCAGTATTTT. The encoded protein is CASIPVGGPVGDTQYF.

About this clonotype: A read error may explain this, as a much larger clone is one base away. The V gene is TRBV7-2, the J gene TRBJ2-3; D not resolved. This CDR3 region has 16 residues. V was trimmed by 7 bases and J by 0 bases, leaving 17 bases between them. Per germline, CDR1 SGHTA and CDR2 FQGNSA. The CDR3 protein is CTSILGASPSTDTQYF. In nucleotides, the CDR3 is TGTACCAGCATCCTAGGAGCTAGTCCTAGCACAGATACGCAGTATTTT.

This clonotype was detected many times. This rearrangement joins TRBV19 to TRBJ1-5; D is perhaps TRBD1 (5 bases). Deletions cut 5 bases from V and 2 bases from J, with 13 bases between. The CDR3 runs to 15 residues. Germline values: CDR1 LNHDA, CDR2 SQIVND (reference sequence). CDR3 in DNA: TGTGCCAGTAGTCCCGGGGCGGTGGGCAATCAGCCCCAGCATTTT. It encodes CASSPGAVGNQPQHF. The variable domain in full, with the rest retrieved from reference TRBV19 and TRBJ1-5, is DGGITQSPKYLFRKEGQNVTLSCEQNLNHDAMYWYRQDPGQGLRLIYYSQIVNDFQKGDIAEGYSVSREKKESFPLTVTSAQKNPTAFYLCASSPGAVGNQPQHFGDGTRLSIL.

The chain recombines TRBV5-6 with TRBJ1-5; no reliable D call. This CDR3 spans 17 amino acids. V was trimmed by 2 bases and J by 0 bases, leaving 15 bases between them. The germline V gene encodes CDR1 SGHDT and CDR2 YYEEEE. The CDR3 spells CASSLFGPSGSNQPQHF. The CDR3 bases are TGTGCCAGCAGCTTATTTGGGCCGAGTGGTAGCAATCAGCCCCAGCATTTT. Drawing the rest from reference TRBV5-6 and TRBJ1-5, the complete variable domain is DAGVTQSPTHLIKTRGQQVTLRCSPKSGHDTVSWYQQALGQGPQFIFQYYEEEERQRGNFPDRFSGHQFPNYSSELNVNALLLGDSALYLCASSLFGPSGSNQPQHFGDGTRLSIL.

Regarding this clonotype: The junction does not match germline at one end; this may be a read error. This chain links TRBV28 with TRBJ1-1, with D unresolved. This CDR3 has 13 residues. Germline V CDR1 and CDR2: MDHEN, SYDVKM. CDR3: CASSLSGKTGAFF. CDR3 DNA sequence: TGTGCCAGCAGTTTAAGCGGGAAGACTGGAGCTTTCTTT. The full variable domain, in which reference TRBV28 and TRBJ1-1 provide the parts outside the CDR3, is DVKVTQSSRYLVKRTGEKVFLECVQDMDHENMFWYRQDPGLGLRLIYFSYDVKMKEKGDIPEGYSVSREKKERFSLILESASTNQTSMYLCASSLSGKTGAFFGQGTRLTVV.

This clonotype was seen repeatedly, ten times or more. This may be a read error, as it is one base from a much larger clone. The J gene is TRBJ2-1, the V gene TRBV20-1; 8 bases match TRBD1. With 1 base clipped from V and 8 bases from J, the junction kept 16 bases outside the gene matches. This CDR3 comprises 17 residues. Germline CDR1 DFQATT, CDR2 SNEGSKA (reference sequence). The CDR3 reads CSARALTGQAVGDEQFF. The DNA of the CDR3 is TGCAGTGCTAGAGCCCTCACGGGACAGGCAGTCGGCGATGAGCAGTTCTTC.

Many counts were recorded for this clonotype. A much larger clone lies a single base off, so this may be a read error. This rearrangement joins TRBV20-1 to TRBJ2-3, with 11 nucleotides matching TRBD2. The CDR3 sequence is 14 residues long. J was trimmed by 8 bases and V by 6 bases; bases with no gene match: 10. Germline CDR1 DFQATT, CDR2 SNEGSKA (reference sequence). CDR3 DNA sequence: TGCAGTGCCCCTAGCGGGAGGACGGGGGCTACGCAGTATTTT. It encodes CSAPSGRTGATQYF.

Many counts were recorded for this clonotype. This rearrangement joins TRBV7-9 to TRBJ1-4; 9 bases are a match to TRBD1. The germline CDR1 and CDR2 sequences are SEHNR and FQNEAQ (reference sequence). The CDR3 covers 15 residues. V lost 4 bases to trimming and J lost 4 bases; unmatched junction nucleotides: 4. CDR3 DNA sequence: TGTGCCAGCAGCTACAGGGGGCGGTTTAATGAAAAACTGTTTTTT. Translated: CASSYRGRFNEKLFF.

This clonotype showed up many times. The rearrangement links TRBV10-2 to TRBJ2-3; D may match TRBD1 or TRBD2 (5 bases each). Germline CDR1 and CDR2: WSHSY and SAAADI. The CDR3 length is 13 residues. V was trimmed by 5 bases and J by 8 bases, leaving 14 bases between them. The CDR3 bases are TGCGCCAGCAGTAGCTCTCGGGACGGTACGCAGTATTTT. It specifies CASSSSRDGTQYF.